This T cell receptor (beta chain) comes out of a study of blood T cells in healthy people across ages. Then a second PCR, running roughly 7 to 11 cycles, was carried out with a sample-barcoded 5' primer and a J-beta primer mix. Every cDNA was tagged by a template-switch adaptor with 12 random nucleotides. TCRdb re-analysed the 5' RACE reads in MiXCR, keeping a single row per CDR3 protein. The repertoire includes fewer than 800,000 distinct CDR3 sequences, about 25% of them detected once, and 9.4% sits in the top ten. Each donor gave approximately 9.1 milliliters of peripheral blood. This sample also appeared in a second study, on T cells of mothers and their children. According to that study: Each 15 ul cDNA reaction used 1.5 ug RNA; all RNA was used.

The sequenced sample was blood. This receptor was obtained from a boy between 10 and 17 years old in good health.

DNA for the CDR3: TGTGCCAGCAGCCCGAGGAAGGCCAAAAACATTCAGTACTTC. Its translation is CASSPRKAKNIQYF. The rearrangement joins TRBV3-1 to TRBJ2-4; D is undetermined. Germline CDR1 reads LGHDT; CDR2 reads YNNKEL (reference sequence). CDR3 length equals 14 residues. With 4 bases removed from V and 1 base from J, the gap between germline ends came to 8 bases.